This entry describes one T cell receptor beta chain. Sequenced by immunoSEQ multiplex PCR; TCRdb stores in-frame clones only, minus some. The sample gives about 52,000 clones, approximately 90% of which show up once; around 15% is in the top ten. This entry comes from a study of blood T cell repertoires in COVID-19. Across the whole study: Samples came from the United States, Italy and Spain, spanning acute and convalescent COVID-19. T cells, B-cell-depleted T cells, or PBMCs supplied cDNA or gDNA.

Deletions cut 3 bases from V and 4 bases from J, with 10 bases between. CDR1 and CDR2 from the germline V gene are SGHNT and YYREEE (reference sequence). CDR3 size: 13 residues. This TCR derives from a man in his 70s with acute or convalescent COVID-19. V and J are TRBV5-4 and TRBJ2-5; D is undetermined. The sample consisted of peripheral blood. The CDR3: CASSSPVAETQYF. For the CDR3, the DNA is TGTGCCAGCAGCTCCCCAGTAGCAGAGACCCAGTACTTC.